This T cell receptor beta chain is drawn from a study of post-analysis software for immune sequencing data. The germline gives CDR1 LGHDT, CDR2 YNNKEL (reference sequence). Trimming removed 3 bases from V and 5 bases from J; junction bases left unmatched: 13. This CDR3 has 17 amino acids. Tagging with unique molecular identifiers was a feature of the TCR beta cDNA libraries. When about 0.95 to 10 million T cells were used, they gave some 520,000 cDNA molecules. TCRdb independently ran MiXCR on the PCR reads; one entry per CDR3 protein. The sample consists of about 770,000 distinct CDR3 sequences, about 45% of them appearing once. Remarks on this clonotype: Its antigen is still unknown.

Study outcomes and limitations: Patients used about five TRBV segments, including TRBV5-6, TRBV5-1 and TRBV20-1, more often than controls.

V usage is TRBV3-1 and J usage is TRBJ2-7; 10 nucleotides agree with TRBD1. The receptor's source is a girl aged 10-17 years with multiple sclerosis. The sample was blood. The CDR3 sequence is CASSQQIRDRGIDEQYF. The CDR3 bases are TGTGCCAGCAGCCAGCAGATTAGGGACAGGGGTATCGACGAGCAGTACTTC.